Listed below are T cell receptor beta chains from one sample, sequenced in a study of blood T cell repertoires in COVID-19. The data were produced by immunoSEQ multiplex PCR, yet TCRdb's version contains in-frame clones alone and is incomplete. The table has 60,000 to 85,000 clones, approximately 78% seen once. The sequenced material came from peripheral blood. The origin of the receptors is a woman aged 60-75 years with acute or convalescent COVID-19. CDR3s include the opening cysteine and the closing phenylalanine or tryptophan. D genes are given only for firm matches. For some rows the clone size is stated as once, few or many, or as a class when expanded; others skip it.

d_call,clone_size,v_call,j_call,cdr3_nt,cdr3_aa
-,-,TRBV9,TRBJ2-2,TGTGCCAGCAGCGTAGTTCAGGGGGGCGGCGGGGAGCTGTTTTTT,CASSVVQGGGGELFF
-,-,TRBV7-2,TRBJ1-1,TGTGCCAGCAGCTTAGCTCCGGGGAACACTGAAGCTTTCTTT,CASSLAPGNTEAFF
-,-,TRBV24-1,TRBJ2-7,TGTGCCACCAGTGATTTATTAAGGGGGAACGAGCAGTACTTC,CATSDLLRGNEQYF
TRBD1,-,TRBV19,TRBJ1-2,TGTGCCAGTAGTATAGACACAGGGGAAGTGAATGGCTACACCTTC,CASSIDTGEVNGYTF
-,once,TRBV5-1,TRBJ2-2,TGCGCCAGCAGGTCAGGGTTACGGAGCGCCGGGGAGCTGTTTTTT,CASRSGLRSAGELFF
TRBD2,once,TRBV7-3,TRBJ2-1,TGTGCCAGCAGCCAAGGACTAGCGGGTCCCCAGGAGCAGTTCTTC,CASSQGLAGPQEQFF
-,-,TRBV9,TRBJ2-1,TGTGCCAGCAGCGACTACAGGAATGAGCAGTTCTTC,CASSDYRNEQFF
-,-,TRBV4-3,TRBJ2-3,TGCGCCAGCAGCCAAGGACTTGTAGATACGCAGTATTTT,CASSQGLVDTQYF
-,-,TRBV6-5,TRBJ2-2,TGTGCCAGCCGGGAACAGGGAAACACCGGGGAGCTGTTTTTT,CASREQGNTGELFF
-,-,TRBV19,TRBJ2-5,TGTGCCAGTAGTACTTCAAGGACTTCCCTAGAGACCCAGTACTTC,CASSTSRTSLETQYF
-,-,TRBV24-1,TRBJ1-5,TGTGCCACCAGTGAGGACAGTCCGGGCCAGCCCCAGCATTTT,CATSEDSPGQPQHF
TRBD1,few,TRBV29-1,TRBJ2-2,TGCAGCGCCACCACAGGGGGCACCGGGGAGCTGTTTTTT,CSATTGGTGELFF
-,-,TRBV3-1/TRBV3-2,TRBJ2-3,TGTGCCAGCAGCCTGGAGGGACGCGGCGTTGATACGCAGTATTTT,CASSLEGRGVDTQYF
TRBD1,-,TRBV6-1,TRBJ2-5,TGTGCCAGCAGCCACGGACAGGGGTCTGTGGAGACCCAGTACTTC,CASSHGQGSVETQYF
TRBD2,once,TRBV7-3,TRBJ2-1,TGTGCCAGCAGCGCCACTAGCGGGGGCTCCAGGTATGAGCAGTTCTTC,CASSATSGGSRYEQFF
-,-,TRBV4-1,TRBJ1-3,TGCGCCAGCAGCCAAGTCACCGGGACATCAGGAAACACCATATATTTT,CASSQVTGTSGNTIYF
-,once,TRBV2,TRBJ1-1,TGTGCCAGCTCACTGGGGGGTAAGGGCACTGAAGCTTTCTTT,CASSLGGKGTEAFF
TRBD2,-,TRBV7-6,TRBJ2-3,TGTGCCAGCAGCTTAAGCGGTCGGGGGGTCACAGATACGCAGTATTTT,CASSLSGRGVTDTQYF
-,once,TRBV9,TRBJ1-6,TGTGCCAGCAGCGGAGGGGGGGCCCGCTCCTATAATTCACCCCTCCACTTT,CASSGGGARSYNSPLHF
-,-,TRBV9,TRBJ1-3,TGTGCCAGCAGCGTAGATGGGGGGGCTGGAAACACCATATATTTT,CASSVDGGAGNTIYF
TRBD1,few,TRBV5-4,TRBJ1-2,TGTGCCAGCAGCTTGGGGGACAGGGTCTCGTATGGCTACACCTTC,CASSLGDRVSYGYTF
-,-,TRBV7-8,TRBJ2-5,TGTGCCAGCAGCCGAGATTACAGGGTATCCGGAGTGGCCCAGTACTTC,CASSRDYRVSGVAQYF
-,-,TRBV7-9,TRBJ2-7,TGTGCCAGCAGCTTAAGGGGTTACGAGCAGTACTTC,CASSLRGYEQYF
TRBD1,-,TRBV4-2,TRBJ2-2,TGTGCCAGCAGCCAAGCCCCGACAGGGGTTATCGGGGAGCTGTTTTTT,CASSQAPTGVIGELFF
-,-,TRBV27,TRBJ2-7,TGTGCCAGCAGTTACCAGGGTCCCTACGAGCAGTACTTC,CASSYQGPYEQYF
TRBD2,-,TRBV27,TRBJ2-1,TGTGCCAGCAGTTTGACGGGGGGGCCCTATGAGCAGTTCTTC,CASSLTGGPYEQFF
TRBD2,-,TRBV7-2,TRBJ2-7,TGTGCCAGCAGCCCTGAGGGACTAGCGGGGGGCGAGCAGTACTTC,CASSPEGLAGGEQYF
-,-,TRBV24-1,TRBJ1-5,TGTGCCACCACCGGGGCGGGGTTGGAAAATCAGCCCCAGCATTTT,CATTGAGLENQPQHF
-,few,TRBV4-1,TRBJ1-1,TGCGCCAGCAGCCGAGACAGTTACACTGAAGCTTTCTTT,CASSRDSYTEAFF
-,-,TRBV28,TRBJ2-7,TGTGCCAGCAACCCCGGGACACGTTACGAGCAGTACTTC,CASNPGTRYEQYF
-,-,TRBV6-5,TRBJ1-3,TGTGCCAGCAGGGGCGAGTTGAACTCTGGAAACACCATATATTTT,CASRGELNSGNTIYF
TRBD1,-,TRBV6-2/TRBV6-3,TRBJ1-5,TGTGCCAGCAGTCGGGACAGGGGATCTATAAGGAATCAGCCCCAGCATTTT,CASSRDRGSIRNQPQHF
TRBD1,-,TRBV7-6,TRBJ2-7,TGTGCCAGCAGTTCCCCGGGACAGGGAACCTACGAGCAGTACTTC,CASSSPGQGTYEQYF
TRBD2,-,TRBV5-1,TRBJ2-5,TGCGCCAGCAGTCAATCCTTCAAGACTAGCGGGGGAGACCAAGAGACCCAGTACTTC,CASSQSFKTSGGDQETQYF
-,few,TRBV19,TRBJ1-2,TGTGCCAGTAGTGTCACAGGGTCCTATGGCTACACCTTC,CASSVTGSYGYTF
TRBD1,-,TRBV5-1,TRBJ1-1,TGCGCCAGCAGCTTGGCCACAGGGGTGACTGAAGCTTTCTTT,CASSLATGVTEAFF
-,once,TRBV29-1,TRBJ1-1,TGCAGCGTTTCAGGCTTTGGTGAAGCTTTCTTT,CSVSGFGEAFF
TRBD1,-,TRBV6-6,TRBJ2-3,TGTGCCAGCAGCCCCGGGACAGGGGGGATCACAGATACGCAGTATTTT,CASSPGTGGITDTQYF
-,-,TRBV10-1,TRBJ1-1,TGCGCCAGCAGTGAGCACAGAAACACTGAAGCTTTCTTT,CASSEHRNTEAFF
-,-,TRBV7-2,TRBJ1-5,TGTGCCAGCAGCCCCTCCACGGGGGGCAATCAGCCCCAGCATTTT,CASSPSTGGNQPQHF
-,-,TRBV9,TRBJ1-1,TGTGCCAGCAGCGCCGGGACACCCACTGAAGCTTTCTTT,CASSAGTPTEAFF
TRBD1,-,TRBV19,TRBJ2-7,TGTGCCTCCGCCGGACAGGGATACTACGAGCAGTACTTC,CASAGQGYYEQYF
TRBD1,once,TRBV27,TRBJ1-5,TGTGCCAGCAGTAGGACAGGGGGCAATCAGCCCCAGCATTTT,CASSRTGGNQPQHF
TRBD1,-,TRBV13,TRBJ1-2,TGTGCCAGCAGCCTCGACAGGGTTGGCTACACCTTC,CASSLDRVGYTF
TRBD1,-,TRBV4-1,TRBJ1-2,TGCGCCAGCAGCCTGGACAGGGGAAGATATGGCTACACCTTC,CASSLDRGRYGYTF
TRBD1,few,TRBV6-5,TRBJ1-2,TGTGCCAGCAGTAACTTATTGGCAGGGGGCTTTGGCTACACCTTC,CASSNLLAGGFGYTF
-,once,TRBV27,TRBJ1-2,TGTGCCAGCAGTTTAGTGGCGGCGGGGGCTTCTTATGGCTACACCTTC,CASSLVAAGASYGYTF
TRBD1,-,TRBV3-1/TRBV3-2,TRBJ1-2,TGTGCCAGCAGCCCGGACAGGGCCTATGGCTACACCTTC,CASSPDRAYGYTF
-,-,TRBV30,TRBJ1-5,TGTGCCTGGAGTGCGGACATAAATAGCAATCAGCCCCAGCATTTT,CAWSADINSNQPQHF
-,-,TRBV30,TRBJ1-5,TGTGCCTGGAAACAGGGAAGGGATCAGCCCCAGCATTTT,CAWKQGRDQPQHF
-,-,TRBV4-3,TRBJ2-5,TGCGCCAGCAGCCGCTCCTCCGGGACACACCAAGAGACCCAGTACTTC,CASSRSSGTHQETQYF
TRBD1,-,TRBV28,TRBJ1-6,TGTGCCAGCAGCGACTCACAGGGGAACAATTCACCCCTCCACTTT,CASSDSQGNNSPLHF
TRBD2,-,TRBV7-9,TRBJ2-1,TGTGCCAGCAGCTACGGACTAGGACAGTTCTTC,CASSYGLGQFF
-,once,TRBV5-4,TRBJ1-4,TGTGCCAGCAGCTATAACAGGGAAGCTAATGAAAAACTGTTTTTT,CASSYNREANEKLFF